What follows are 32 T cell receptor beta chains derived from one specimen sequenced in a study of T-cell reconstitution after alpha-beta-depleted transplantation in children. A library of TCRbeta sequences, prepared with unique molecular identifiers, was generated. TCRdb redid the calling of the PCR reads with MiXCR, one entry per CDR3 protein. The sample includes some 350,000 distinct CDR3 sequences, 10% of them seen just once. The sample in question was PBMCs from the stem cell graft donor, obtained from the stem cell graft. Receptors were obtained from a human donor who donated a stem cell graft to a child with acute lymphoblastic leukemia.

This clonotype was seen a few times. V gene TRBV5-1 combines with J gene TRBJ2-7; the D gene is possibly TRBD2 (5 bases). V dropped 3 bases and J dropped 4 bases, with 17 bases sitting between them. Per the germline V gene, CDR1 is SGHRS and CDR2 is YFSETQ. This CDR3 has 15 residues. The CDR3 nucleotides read TGCGCCAGCAGCTACGCGAGCGGTGCCCATTACGAGCAGTACTTC. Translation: CASSYASGAHYEQYF.

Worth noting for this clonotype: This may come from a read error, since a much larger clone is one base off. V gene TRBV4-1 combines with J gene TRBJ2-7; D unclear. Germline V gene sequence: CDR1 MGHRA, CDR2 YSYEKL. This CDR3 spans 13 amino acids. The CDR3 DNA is TGCGGCAGCAGCCAAGAGGCCACCTACGAGCAGTACTTC. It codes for CGSSQEATYEQYF.

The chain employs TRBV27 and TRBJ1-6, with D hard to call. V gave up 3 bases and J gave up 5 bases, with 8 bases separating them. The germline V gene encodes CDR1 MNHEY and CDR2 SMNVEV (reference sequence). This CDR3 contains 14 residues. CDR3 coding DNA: TGTGCCAGCAGTTTTTTAGGCAATAATTCACCCCTCCACTTT. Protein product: CASSFLGNNSPLHF.

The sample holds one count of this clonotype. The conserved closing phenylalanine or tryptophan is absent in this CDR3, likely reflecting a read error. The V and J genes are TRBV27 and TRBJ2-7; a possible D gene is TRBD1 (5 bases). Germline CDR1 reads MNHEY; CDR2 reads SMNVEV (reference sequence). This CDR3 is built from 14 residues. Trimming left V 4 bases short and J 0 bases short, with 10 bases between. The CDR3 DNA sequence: TGTGCCAGCAGTTCAACAGGTAGCTCCTACGAGCAGTACTTG. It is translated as CASSSTGSSYEQYL.

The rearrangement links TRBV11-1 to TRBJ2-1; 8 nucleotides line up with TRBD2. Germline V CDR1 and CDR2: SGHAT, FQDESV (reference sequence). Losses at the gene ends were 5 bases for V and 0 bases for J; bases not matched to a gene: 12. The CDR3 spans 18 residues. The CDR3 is CASSGSAPGRDSYNEQFF. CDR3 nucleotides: TGTGCCAGCAGCGGATCTGCCCCCGGGAGGGACTCCTACAATGAGCAGTTCTTC.

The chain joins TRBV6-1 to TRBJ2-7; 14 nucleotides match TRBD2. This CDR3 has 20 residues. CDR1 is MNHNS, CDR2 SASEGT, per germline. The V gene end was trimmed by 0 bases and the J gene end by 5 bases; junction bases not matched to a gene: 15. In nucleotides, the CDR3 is TGTGCCAGCAGTGAAGCGGGGCCTGGTCGACTAGCGGGAGGGCCCCACGAGCAGTACTTC. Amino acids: CASSEAGPGRLAGGPHEQYF.

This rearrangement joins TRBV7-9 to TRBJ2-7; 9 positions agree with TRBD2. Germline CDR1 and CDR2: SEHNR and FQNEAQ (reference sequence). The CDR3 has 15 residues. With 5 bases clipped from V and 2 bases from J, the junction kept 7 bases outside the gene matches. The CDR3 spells CASSKTSGQTYEQYF. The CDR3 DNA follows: TGTGCCAGCAGCAAAACTAGCGGGCAGACCTACGAGCAGTACTTC.

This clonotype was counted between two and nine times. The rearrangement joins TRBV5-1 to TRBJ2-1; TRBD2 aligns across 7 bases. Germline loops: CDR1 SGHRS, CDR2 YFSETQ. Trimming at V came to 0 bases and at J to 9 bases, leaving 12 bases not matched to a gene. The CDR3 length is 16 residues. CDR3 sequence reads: CASSLVSSGAQGEQFF. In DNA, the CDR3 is TGCGCCAGCAGCTTGGTGTCTAGCGGAGCCCAGGGTGAGCAGTTCTTC.

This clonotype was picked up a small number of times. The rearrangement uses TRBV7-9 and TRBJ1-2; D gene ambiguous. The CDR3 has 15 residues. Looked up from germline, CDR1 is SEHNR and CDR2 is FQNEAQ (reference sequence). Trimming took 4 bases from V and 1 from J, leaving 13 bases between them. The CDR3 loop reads CASSSPPRVNYGYTF. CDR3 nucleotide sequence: TGTGCCAGCAGCTCCCCCCCACGGGTTAACTATGGCTACACCTTC.

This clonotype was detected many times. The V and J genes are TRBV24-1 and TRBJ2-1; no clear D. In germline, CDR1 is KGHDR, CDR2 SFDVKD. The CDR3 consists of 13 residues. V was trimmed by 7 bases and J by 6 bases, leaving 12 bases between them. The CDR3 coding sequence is TGTGCCACCAGAGGTATCGGAGTCAATGAGCAGTTCTTC. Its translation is CATRGIGVNEQFF.

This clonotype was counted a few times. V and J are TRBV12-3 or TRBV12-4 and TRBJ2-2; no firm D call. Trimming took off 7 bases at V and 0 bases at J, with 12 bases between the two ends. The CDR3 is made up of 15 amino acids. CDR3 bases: TGTGCCAGCACTCCCTTGGGCGCGAACACCGGGGAGCTGTTTTTT. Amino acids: CASTPLGANTGELFF.

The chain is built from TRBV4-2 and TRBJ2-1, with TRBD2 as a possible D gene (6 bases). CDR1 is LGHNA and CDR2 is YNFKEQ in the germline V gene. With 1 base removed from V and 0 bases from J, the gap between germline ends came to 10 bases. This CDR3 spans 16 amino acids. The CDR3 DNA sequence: TGTGCCAGCAGCCAAGTAGCGGCGAGCTCCTACAATGAGCAGTTCTTC. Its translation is CASSQVAASSYNEQFF.

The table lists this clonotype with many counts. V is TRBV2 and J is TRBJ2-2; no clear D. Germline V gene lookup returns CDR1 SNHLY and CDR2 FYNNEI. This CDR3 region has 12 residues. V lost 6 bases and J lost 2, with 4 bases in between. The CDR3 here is CASSVNTGELFF. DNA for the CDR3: TGTGCCAGCAGCGTTAACACCGGGGAGCTGTTTTTT.

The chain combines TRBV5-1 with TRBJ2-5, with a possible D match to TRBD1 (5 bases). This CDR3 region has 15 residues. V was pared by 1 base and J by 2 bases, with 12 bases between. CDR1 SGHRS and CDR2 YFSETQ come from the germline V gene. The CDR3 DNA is TGCGCCAGCAGCTTGCCAAGGGGCGATCAAGAGACCCAGTACTTC. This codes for CASSLPRGDQETQYF. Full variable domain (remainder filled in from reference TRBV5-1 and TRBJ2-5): KAGVTQTPRYLIKTRGQQVTLSCSPISGHRSVSWYQQTPGQGLQFLFEYFSETQRNKGNFPGRFSGRQFSNSRSEMNVSTLELGDSALYLCASSLPRGDQETQYFGPGTRLLVL.

The CDR3 DNA reads TGCAGTGCTAGGACCCAGACAAAAGCGACTAACTATGGCTACACCTTC. It translates to CSARTQTKATNYGYTF. The chain combines TRBV20-1 with TRBJ1-2; D is unclear. This CDR3 region has 16 residues. V was trimmed by 3 bases and J by 0 bases, leaving 17 bases between them. CDR1 and CDR2 from the germline V gene are DFQATT and SNEGSKA (reference sequence).

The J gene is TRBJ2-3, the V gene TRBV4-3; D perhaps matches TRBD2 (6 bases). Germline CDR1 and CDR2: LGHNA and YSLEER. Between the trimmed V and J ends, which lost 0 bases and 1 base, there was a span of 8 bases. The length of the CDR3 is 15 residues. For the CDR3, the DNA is TGCGCCAGCAGCCAAGAAACGGGGGGCACAGATACGCAGTATTTT. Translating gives CASSQETGGTDTQYF.

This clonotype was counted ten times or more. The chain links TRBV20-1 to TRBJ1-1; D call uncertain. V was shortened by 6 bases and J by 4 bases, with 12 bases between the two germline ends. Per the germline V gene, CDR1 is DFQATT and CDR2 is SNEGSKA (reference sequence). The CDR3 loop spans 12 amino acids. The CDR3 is CSAPGAGTEAFF. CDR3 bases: TGCAGTGCCCCAGGCGCGGGCACTGAAGCTTTCTTT.

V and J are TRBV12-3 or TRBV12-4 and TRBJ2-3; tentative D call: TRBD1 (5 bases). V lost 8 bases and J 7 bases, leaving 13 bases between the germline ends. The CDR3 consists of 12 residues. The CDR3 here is CASAAQGNTQYF. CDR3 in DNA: TGTGCCAGCGCGGCCCAGGGAAATACGCAGTATTTT.

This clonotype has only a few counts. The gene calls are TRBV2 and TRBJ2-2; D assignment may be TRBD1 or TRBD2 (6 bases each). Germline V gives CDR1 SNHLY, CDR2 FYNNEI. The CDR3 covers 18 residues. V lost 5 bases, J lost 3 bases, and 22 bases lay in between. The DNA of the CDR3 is TGTGCCAGCAGTCCTCTAGGGGGGATTAGCGGACACACCGGGGAGCTGTTTTTT. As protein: CASSPLGGISGHTGELFF.

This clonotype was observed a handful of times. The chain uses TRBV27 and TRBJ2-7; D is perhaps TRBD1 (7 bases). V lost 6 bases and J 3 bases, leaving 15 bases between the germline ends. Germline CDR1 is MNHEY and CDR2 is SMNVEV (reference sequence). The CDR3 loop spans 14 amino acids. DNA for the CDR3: TGTGCCAGCAGCTCAGGGGGAGGTTACTACGAGCAGTACTTC. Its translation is CASSSGGGYYEQYF.

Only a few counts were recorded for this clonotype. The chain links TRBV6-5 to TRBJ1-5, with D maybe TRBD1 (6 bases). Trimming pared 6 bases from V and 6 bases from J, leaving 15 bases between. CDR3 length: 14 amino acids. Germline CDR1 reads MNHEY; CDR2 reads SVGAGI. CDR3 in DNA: TGTGCCAGCAGAGGCAGGGGTCGCGTTCAGCCCCAGCATTTT. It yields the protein CASRGRGRVQPQHF.

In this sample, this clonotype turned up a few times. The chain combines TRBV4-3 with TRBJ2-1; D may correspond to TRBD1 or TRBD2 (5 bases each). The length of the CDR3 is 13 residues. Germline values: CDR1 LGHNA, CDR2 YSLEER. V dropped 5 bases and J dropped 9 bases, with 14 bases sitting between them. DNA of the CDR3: TGCGCCAGCAGCTTACGAGGGACGGGTGAGCAGTTCTTC. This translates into CASSLRGTGEQFF.

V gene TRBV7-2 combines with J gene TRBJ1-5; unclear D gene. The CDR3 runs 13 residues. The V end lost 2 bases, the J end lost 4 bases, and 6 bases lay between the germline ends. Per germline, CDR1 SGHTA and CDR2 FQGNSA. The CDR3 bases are TGTGCCAGCAGCTTACGCCAGAATCAGCCCCAGCATTTT. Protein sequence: CASSLRQNQPQHF.

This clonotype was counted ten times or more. CDR3 amino acids: CSASGSGLAGGPRDTQYF. CDR3 DNA: TGCAGTGCTAGTGGATCGGGACTAGCGGGAGGGCCGAGGGATACGCAGTATTTT. The chain uses TRBV20-1 and TRBJ2-3; 16 nucleotides line up with TRBD2. From germline, CDR1 is DFQATT and CDR2 SNEGSKA (reference sequence). V was clipped by 3 bases and J by 6 bases; unmatched bases: 12. The CDR3 is 18 amino acids.

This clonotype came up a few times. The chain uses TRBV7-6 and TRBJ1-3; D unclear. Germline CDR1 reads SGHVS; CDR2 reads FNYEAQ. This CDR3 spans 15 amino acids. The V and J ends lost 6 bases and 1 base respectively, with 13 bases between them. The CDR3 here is CASSQQMISGNTIYF. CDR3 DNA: TGTGCCAGCAGTCAACAGATGATTTCTGGAAACACCATATATTTT.

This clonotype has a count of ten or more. CDR3 region: CSVFDSYEQYF. DNA of the CDR3: TGCAGCGTCTTCGATTCCTACGAGCAGTACTTC. The gene calls are TRBV29-1 and TRBJ2-7; D ambiguous. CDR3 size: 11 residues. V lost 6 bases and J 1 base, leaving 7 bases between the germline ends. Germline CDR1 SQVTM, CDR2 ANQGSEA.

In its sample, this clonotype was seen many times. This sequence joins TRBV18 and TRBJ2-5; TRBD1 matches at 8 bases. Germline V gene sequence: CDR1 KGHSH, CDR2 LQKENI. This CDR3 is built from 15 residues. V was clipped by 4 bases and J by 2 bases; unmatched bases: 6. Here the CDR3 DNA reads TGTGCCAGCTCACGCGGACAGGGTCGGCAAGAGACCCAGTACTTC. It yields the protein CASSRGQGRQETQYF.

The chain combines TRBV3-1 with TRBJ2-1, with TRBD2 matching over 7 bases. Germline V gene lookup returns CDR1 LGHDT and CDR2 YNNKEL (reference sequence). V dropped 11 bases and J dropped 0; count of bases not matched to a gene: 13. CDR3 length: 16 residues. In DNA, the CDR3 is TGTGCCTGCACCCGGGAGGCTCTTAGCTCCTACAATGAGCAGTTCTTC. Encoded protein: CACTREALSSYNEQFF.

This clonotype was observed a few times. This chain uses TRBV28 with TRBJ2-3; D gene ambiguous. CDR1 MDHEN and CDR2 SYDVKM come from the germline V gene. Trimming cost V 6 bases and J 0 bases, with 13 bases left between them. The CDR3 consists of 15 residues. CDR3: CASRPEATSTDTQYF. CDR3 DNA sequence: TGTGCCAGCAGACCGGAAGCGACTAGCACAGATACGCAGTATTTT.

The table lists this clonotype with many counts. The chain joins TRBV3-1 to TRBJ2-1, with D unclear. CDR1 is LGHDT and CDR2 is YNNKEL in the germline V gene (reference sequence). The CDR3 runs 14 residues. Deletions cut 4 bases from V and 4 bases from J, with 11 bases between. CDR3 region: CASSPVNLYNEQFF. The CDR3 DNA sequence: TGTGCCAGCAGCCCCGTAAATCTATACAATGAGCAGTTCTTC.

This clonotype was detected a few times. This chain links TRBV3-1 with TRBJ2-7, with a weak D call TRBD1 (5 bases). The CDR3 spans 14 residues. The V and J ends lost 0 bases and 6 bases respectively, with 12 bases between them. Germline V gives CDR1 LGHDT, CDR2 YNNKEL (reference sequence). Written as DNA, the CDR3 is TGTGCCAGCAGCCAAGACAAGGGGCTGGGCGAGCAGTACTTC. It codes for CASSQDKGLGEQYF.

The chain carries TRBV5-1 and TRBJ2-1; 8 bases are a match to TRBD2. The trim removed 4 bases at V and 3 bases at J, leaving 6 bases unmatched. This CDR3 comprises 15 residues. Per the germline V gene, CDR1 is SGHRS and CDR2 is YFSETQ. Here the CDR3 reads CASSHSGVRYNEQFF. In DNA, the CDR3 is TGCGCCAGCAGCCATAGCGGGGTACGCTACAATGAGCAGTTCTTC.